The next 9 T cell receptor beta chains were all read from a single sample in a study of siplizumab effects on memory and regulatory T cells. Clones were sequenced by immunoSEQ multiplex PCR, and TCRdb holds only the in-frame ones, with some missing. The sample includes about 110,000 clones, about 92% of them seen just once. The sequenced sample consisted of Tregs sorted from blood. The receptors shown here come from a human donor in good health.

The chain carries TRBV27 and TRBJ2-7; 8 bases are a match to TRBD1. Germline V gives CDR1 MNHEY, CDR2 SMNVEV (reference sequence). The CDR3 consists of 15 residues. V shed 6 bases and J 3 bases; nucleotides not matched to a gene: 10. In DNA form, the CDR3 reads TGTGCCAGCAGGATCAACAGGGGGGATTTCTACGAGCAGTACTTC. It translates to CASRINRGDFYEQYF.

The chain joins TRBV19 to TRBJ1-5, with D perhaps matching TRBD1 (6 bases). Germline V gives CDR1 LNHDA, CDR2 SQIVND (reference sequence). V lost 4 bases and J 0 bases, leaving 16 bases between the germline ends. This CDR3 has 17 amino acids. CDR3 sequence (DNA): TGTGCCAGTAGTAACCTGGGGGCGGCAAATAGCAATCAGCCCCAGCATTTT. Residues: CASSNLGAANSNQPQHF.

The chain links TRBV11-1 to TRBJ2-7; the match to TRBD2 covers 10 bases. Germline V gene data show CDR1 as SGHAT and CDR2 as FQDESV (reference sequence). With 1 base clipped from V and 0 bases from J, the junction kept 9 bases outside the gene matches. The CDR3 has 18 amino acids. The CDR3 DNA reads as TGTGCCAGCAGCTTAGTCCCCCCCCGGACTAGCGGCTCCTACGAGCAGTACTTC. Translated, it gives CASSLVPPRTSGSYEQYF.

This CDR3 reads CASSFGALNTEAFF. CDR3 bases: TGTGCCAGCAGCTTTGGGGCTTTGAACACTGAAGCTTTCTTT. The chain combines TRBV13 with TRBJ1-1, with D possibly matching TRBD1 (5 bases). CDR3 length: 14 amino acids. Deletions cut 3 bases from V and 0 bases from J, with 8 bases between. The V gene's germline CDR1 is PRHDT and CDR2 FYEKMQ (reference sequence).

The chain combines TRBV30 with TRBJ1-1; D is uncertain. Trimming pared 3 bases from V and 8 bases from J, leaving 7 bases between. Looked up from germline, CDR1 is GTSNPN and CDR2 is SVGIG (reference sequence). This CDR3 has 10 amino acids. CDR3 DNA sequence: TGTGCCTGGAGAAGAACCGAAGCTTTCTTT. This encodes CAWRRTEAFF.

V and J are TRBV6-1 and TRBJ1-1; 7 positions match TRBD1. CDR3 size: 15 residues. The J segment lost 5 bases and the V segment lost 4 bases, leaving 10 bases of the junction unmatched. Germline-derived CDR1 and CDR2 are MNHNS and SASEGT. The CDR3 bases are TGTGCCAGCAGTGCTTACAGGGGTTTGGGGACTGAAGCTTTCTTT. Translated: CASSAYRGLGTEAFF.

This chain uses TRBV9 with TRBJ2-7; 8 positions match TRBD1. The CDR3 has 15 amino acids. Trimming cost V 4 bases and J 2 bases; bases outside gene matches: 8. CDR1 and CDR2 (germline): SGDLS, YYNGEE. The chain's CDR3 is CASSLRTGSAYEQYF. The CDR3, as DNA: TGTGCCAGCAGCCTGCGGACAGGGAGCGCCTACGAGCAGTACTTC.

The chain carries TRBV19 and TRBJ1-2, with D perhaps TRBD1 (5 bases). Trimming took off 9 bases at V and 7 bases at J, with 21 bases between the two ends. Germline loops: CDR1 LNHDA, CDR2 SQIVND (reference sequence). The CDR3 contains 14 residues. The CDR3 sequence is CASLAGRVHGGYTF. The CDR3 region has the DNA TGTGCCAGCCTCGCGGGACGGGTCCACGGTGGCTACACCTTC.

The V and J genes are TRBV7-6 and TRBJ2-2; no definite D call. V was trimmed by 6 bases and J by 7 bases, leaving 12 bases between them. Germline lookup yields CDR1 SGHVS and CDR2 FNYEAQ. CDR3 length: 13 residues. In DNA form, the CDR3 reads TGTGCCAGCAGTTTTACGTACAGCGGGGAGCTGTTTTTT. It is translated as CASSFTYSGELFF.